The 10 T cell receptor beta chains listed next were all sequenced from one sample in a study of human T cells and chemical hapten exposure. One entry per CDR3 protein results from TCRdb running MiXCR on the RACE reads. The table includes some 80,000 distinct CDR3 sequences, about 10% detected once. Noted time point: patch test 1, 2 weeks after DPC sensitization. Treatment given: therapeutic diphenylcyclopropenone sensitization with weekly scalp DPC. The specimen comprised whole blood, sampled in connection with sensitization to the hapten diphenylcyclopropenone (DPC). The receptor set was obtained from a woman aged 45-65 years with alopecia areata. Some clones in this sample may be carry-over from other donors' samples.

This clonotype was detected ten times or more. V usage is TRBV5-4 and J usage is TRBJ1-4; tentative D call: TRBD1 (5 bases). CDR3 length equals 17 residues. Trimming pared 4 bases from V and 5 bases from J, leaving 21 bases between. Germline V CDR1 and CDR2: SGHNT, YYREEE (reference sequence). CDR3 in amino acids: CASSPLARRGGNEKLFF. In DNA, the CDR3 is TGTGCCAGCAGCCCATTGGCCCGGCGGGGGGGGAATGAAAAACTGTTTTTT. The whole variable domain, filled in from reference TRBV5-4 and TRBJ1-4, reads ETGVTQSPTHLIKTRGQQVTLRCSSQSGHNTVSWYQQALGQGPQFIFQYYREEENGRGNFPPRFSGLQFPNYSSELNVNALELDDSALYLCASSPLARRGGNEKLFFGSGTQLSVL.

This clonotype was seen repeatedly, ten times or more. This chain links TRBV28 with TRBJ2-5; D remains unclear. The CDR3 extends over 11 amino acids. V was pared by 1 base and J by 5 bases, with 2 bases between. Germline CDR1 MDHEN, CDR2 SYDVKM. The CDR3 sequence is CASSLSETQYF. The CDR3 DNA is TGTGCCAGCAGTTTATCTGAGACCCAGTACTTC. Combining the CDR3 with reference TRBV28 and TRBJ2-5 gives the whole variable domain DVKVTQSSRYLVKRTGEKVFLECVQDMDHENMFWYRQDPGLGLRLIYFSYDVKMKEKGDIPEGYSVSREKKERFSLILESASTNQTSMYLCASSLSETQYFGPGTRLLVL.

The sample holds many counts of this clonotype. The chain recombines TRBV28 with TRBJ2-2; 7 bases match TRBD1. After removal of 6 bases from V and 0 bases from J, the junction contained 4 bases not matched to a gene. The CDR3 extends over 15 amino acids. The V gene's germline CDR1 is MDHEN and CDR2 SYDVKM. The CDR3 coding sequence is TGTGCCAGCAGACGACAGGGTGCGAACACCGGGGAGCTGTTTTTT. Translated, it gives CASRRQGANTGELFF.

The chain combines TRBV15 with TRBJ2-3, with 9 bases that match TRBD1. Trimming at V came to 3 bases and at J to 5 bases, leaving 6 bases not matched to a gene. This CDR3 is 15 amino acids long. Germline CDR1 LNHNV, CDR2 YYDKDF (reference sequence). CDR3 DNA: TGTGCCACCAGCAGTGGGGGACAGGGAGGAGATACGCAGTATTTT. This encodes CATSSGGQGGDTQYF.

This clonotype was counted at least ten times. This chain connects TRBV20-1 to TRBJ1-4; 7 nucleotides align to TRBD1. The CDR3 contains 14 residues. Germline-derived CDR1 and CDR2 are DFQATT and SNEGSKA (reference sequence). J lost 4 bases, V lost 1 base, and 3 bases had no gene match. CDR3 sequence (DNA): TGCAGTGCTAGAGGAGGACAGGTTAATGAAAAACTGTTTTTT. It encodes CSARGGQVNEKLFF.

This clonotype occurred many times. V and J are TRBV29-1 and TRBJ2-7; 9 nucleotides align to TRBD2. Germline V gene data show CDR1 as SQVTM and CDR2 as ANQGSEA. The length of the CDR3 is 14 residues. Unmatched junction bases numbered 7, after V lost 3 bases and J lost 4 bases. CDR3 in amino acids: CSVDFSGSPYEQYF. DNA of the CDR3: TGCAGCGTTGATTTTAGCGGGAGCCCGTACGAGCAGTACTTC.

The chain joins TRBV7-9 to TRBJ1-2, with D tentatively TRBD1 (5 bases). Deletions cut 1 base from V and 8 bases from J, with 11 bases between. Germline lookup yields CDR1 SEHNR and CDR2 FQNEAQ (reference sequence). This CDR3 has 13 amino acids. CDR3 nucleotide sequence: TGTGCCAGCAGCTTAGAGACAGTAAGCGGCTACACCTTC. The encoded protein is CASSLETVSGYTF. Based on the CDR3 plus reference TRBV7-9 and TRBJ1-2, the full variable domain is DTGVSQNPRHKITKRGQNVTFRCDPISEHNRLYWYRQTLGQGPEFLTYFQNEAQLEKSRLLSDRFSAERPKGSFSTLEIQRTEQGDSAMYLCASSLETVSGYTFGSGTRLTVV.

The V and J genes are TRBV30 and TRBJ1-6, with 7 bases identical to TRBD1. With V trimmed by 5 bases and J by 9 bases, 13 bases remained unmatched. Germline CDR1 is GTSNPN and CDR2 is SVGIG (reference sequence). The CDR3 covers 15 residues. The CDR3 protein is CAWEGGQVLTSPLHF. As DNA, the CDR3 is TGTGCCTGGGAGGGTGGACAGGTTCTCACTTCACCCCTCCACTTT.

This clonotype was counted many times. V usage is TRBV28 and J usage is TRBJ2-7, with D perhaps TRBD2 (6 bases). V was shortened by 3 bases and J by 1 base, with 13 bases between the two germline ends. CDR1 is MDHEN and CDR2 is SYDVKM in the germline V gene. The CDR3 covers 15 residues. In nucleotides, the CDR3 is TGTGCCAGCAGTTTTCAGCGGGCATTATCCTACGAGCAGTACTTC. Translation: CASSFQRALSYEQYF.

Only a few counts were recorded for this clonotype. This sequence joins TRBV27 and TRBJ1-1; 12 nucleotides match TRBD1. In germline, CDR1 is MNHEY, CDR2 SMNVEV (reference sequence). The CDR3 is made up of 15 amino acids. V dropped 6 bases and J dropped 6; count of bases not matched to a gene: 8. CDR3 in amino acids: CASRSPGQGAAEAFF. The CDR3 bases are TGTGCCAGCAGGAGCCCGGGACAGGGGGCCGCTGAAGCTTTCTTT.